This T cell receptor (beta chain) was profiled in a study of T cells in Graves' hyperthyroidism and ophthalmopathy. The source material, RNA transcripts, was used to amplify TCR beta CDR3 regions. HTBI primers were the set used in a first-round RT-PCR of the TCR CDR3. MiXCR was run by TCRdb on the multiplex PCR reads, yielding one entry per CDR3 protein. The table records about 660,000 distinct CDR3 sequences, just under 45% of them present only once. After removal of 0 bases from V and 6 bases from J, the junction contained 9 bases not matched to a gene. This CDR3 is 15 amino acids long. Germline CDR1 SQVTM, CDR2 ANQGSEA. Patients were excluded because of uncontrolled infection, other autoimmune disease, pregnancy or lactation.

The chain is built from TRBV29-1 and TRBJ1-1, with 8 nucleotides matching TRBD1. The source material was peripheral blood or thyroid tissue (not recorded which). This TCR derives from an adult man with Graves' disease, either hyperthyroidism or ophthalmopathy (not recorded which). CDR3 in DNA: TGCAGCGTTGAAGACCTATCTGACAGGGGCTCTGAAGCTTTCTTT. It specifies CSVEDLSDRGSEAFF.